Sequencing of this TCR beta chain was carried out in a study of blood T cell repertoires in COVID-19 (dated by TCRdb to the early 2020s). About the study as a whole: Samples covering the acute and convalescent phases of COVID-19 were provided by collaborators in the United States, Italy and Spain. The prospective study material was composed of cDNA or gDNA derived from T cells, B-cell-depleted T cells, or PBMCs. Subjects who had been exposed to COVID-19, were actively infected with it, or had recovered from it provided the deeply sampled blood TCRbeta repertoires that made up the dataset. The repertoires were made available in a free public database intended to serve as a resource for research on the immune response to SARS-CoV-2. The samples were drawn from the first 160 participants of the ongoing ImmuneRACE study and from 950 to 1,500 subjects provided by 6 global collaborators. A de-identified subject ID, COVID-19 status, age in years and sex were almost always included in the sample metadata. Where available, HLA class I and class II types were obtained from metadata supplied by the sample provider rather than from assay-based typing. Study-wide conclusions, independent of this receptor: Clinical and demographic metadata were provided uncurated, with the amount varying by source and participant.

TCRbeta CDR3 regions were amplified from genomic DNA by means of the immunoSEQ Assay, a bias-controlled multiplex PCR. The authors' analysis ran thus. Nucleated cell counts per sample were estimated from amplification of reference gene primers within the assay. To quantify the absolute abundance of each unique TCRbeta CDR3 rearrangement, sequence reads were collapsed and filtered. For each sample, productive Simpson clonality was calculated as the square root of Simpson's diversity index over productive rearrangements. TCRdb holds this immuneACCESS table with in-frame rearrangements only. Some clones are missing; in checked studies, unresolved V genes explain under half, and the rest has no known cause. The V and J calls and clone size are taken from that table; D and trimming were inferred from the DNA. For this sample the table gives fewer than 350,000 clones, of which over 75% were detected only once. The ten largest clones add up to roughly 9% of the sample.

Clipping removes 6 bases from V and 9 bases from J, with 2 as the unmatched junction base count. Counted from cysteine to phenylalanine, this CDR3 has 11 amino acids. Here the CDR3 DNA is all that survives: 33 bases in frame from base 1. Looking up the germline V gene (reference sequence) yields CDR1 LNHDA and CDR2 SQIVND. Whole blood was collected in K2EDTA tubes by collaborating institutions according to the institutions' own protocols. For TCRbeta analysis, collaborators shipped samples as frozen whole blood, isolated PBMCs, or DNA extracted from either of those sample types. Points on this clone: Its antigen remains undetermined. Per-base quality was not reported, and no clone a single base away is much larger than it.

Material: peripheral blood. The receptor chain draws on TRBV19 and TRBJ1-5, and 7 bases in between align with TRBD1. This TCR came from a man between 18 and 29 years old with active or convalescent COVID-19. In nucleotides, the sequence is TGTGCCAGTAGCAACAGGGGGCCCCAGCATTTT. Translated, this is CASSNRGPQHF. Full variable domain (CDR3 extended with the reference TRBV19 and TRBJ1-5 proteins): DGGITQSPKYLFRKEGQNVTLSCEQNLNHDAMYWYRQDPGQGLRLIYYSQIVNDFQKGDIAEGYSVSREKKESFPLTVTSAQKNPTAFYLCASSNRGPQHFGDGTRLSIL.